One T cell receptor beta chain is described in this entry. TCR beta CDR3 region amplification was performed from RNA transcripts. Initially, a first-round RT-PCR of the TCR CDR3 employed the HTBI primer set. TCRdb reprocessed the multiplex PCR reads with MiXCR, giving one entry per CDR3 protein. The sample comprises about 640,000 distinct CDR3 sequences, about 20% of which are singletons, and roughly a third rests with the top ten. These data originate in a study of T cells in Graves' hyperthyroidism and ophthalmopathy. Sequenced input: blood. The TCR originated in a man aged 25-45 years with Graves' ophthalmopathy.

CDR3 sequence (DNA): TGTGCCAGTAGGAGAACAGAGGCCGGGAATTCACCCCTCCACTTT. Amino acids: CASRRTEAGNSPLHF. The chain combines TRBV19 with TRBJ1-6; D gene uncertain. The CDR3 has 15 amino acids. CDR1 is LNHDA, CDR2 SQIVND, per germline (reference sequence). Trimming stripped 6 bases from V and 7 bases from J, with 16 bases between.